This TCR beta chain derives from a study of blood T cells in healthy people across ages (dated by TCRdb to the mid-2010s). Turning to the overall study: Template switching captured roughly one uniquely barcoded TCR beta cDNA molecule per two T cells in model experiments. The study analyzed two additional independent replicas of 1 million unique cDNA reads from the same blood draw for two donors, one aged 18 to 29 and one aged 80 or older. To track age-related changes in TCR beta repertoire diversity, the study relied on deep sequencing normalized with unique cDNA molecular identifiers. To avoid experimental bias, donors of different ages were distributed randomly across sequencing lanes. Four age groups were formed from the donors: young (average about 16 years), middle-aged (approximately 39), aged (62) and long-lived (approximately 80). Study-wide conclusions, independent of this receptor: Estimates of total diversity from one million sequenced T cells were regarded as lower bounds and underestimates. Because the CMV infection status of the donors was unknown, age-related changes in expanded clonotypes may potentially have been confounded. Because profiling used bulk unsorted PBMCs, naive and antigen-experienced compartments could not be compared conclusively. Observed TCR beta diversity per million T cells fell roughly linearly with age, and a significant reduction was already apparent by age around 40. Compared with the aged group, the long-lived group had more naive CD4+ T cells, fewer expanded clones and increased TCR diversity, a pattern suggesting age selection. Observed TCR beta diversity correlated strongly with the percentage of naive T cells measured by flow cytometry.

Systemically healthy Caucasian individuals from Russia, 35 to 50 in total and aged roughly 6 to 100 years, were included as donors. Each donor gave ten milliliters of peripheral blood, drawn into EDTA-treated Vacutainer tubes. PBMCs were isolated by Ficoll-Paque density-gradient centrifugation, with at least 7 million obtained per sample. Total RNA, at least 5 micrograms per sample, was extracted from PBMCs with Trizol reagent. For every donor, an aliquot of PBMCs went through flow cytometry to measure the percentages of naive CD45RAhigh/CD27high T cells. Taken from the germline V gene, the CDR1 and CDR2 loops are SGHRS and YFSETQ. Trimming at the junction amounts to 0 bases on V and 3 bases on J, and the germline ends lie 9 bases apart. Counted from cysteine to phenylalanine, this CDR3 has 14 amino acids. The kept DNA is CDR3 alone, 42 bases in frame from the first base. This clonotype has a single count. The specificity of this receptor is unknown. Base qualities are not recorded, but no much larger clone differs from it by a single base.

The method behind the library was 5' RACE. This sample was sequenced with an Illumina HiSeq 2500. The second PCR ran for about 7 to 11 cycles and used a J-beta primer mix along with a sample-barcoded 5' primer. Each TCR beta cDNA molecule received a unique molecular identifier from a template-switch 5' adaptor carrying 12 random nucleotides. At least 2.5 million CDR3-containing paired-end reads were obtained from each sample. The Mint cDNA synthesis kit, primed by a TRBC-specific oligonucleotide, was used to synthesize first-strand cDNA from all RNA. Following uracil-DNA glycosylase treatment, all cDNA underwent a first 18-cycle PCR with the universal primers M1SS and BC2_uni_R. From the authors' description of their analysis: Each sample was normalized by randomly selecting 1 million high-quality reads, each carrying a distinct molecular identifier. Instead of being binned into consensus sequences, reads that shared molecular identifiers were thrown out. MiTCR, with a Q25 quality threshold and the strictest error-elimination algorithm, was used for CDR3 identification, clonotype clustering and error correction. Lower-bound total TCR beta diversity was estimated with a nonparametric unseen species model using Euler transformation. The public reads were reanalyzed by TCRdb: fastp trimming at Q25, MiXCR alignment, in-frame beta chains only. Merged by CDR3 protein, the rows form single entries marked with the most common genes and DNA. Clone size and V and J calls follow TCRdb, not the original study. This sample is represented by about 1.4 million distinct CDR3 sequences; 45% to 70% of them were singletons. 5.5% to 8% of the sample comes from the top ten.

The source material was blood. The receptor was derived from a man between 18 and 35 years old in good health. The rearranged segments are TRBV5-1 and TRBJ1-1, with a tentative D gene TRBD1 over 5 matching bases. The CDR3 protein: CASSLDEGYTEAFF. The DNA reads TGCGCCAGCAGCTTGGATGAGGGGTACACTGAAGCTTTCTTT.